Listed here are 14 T cell receptor beta chains from one sample, sequenced in a study of CD8 T cells in ankylosing spondylitis. Each CDR3 protein is one row after TCRdb ran MiXCR on the 5' RACE reads. The table has under 400,000 distinct CDR3 sequences, roughly 11% seen once. Material for sequencing was blood, either unsorted or a sorted T cell fraction (not recorded which). Receptors originate from a female donor with ankylosing spondylitis or in good health (not recorded which).

This clonotype was seen many times. V is TRBV12-3 or TRBV12-4 and J is TRBJ1-5; no definite D call. V gave up 3 bases and J gave up 4 bases, with 10 bases separating them. The CDR3 contains 14 residues. This CDR3 reads CASSFTDTNQPQHF. The DNA for the CDR3 is TGTGCCAGCAGTTTCACAGATACAAATCAGCCCCAGCATTTT.

This clonotype was counted between two and nine times. The chain recombines TRBV29-1 with TRBJ2-3, with 15 positions matching TRBD2. From germline, CDR1 is SQVTM and CDR2 ANQGSEA. The J segment lost 6 bases and the V segment lost 5 bases, leaving 12 bases of the junction unmatched. This CDR3 is 17 amino acids long. Written as DNA, the CDR3 is TGCAGCGTTCGGACTAGCGGGAGGGCCTCAGCTGTGGATACGCAGTATTTT. Amino acids: CSVRTSGRASAVDTQYF.

Turning to this clonotype: A read error may explain this, as a much larger clone is one base away. The rearrangement joins TRBV5-1 to TRBJ1-2; 9 nucleotides line up with TRBD1. Germline V CDR1 and CDR2: SGHRS, YFSETQ. The CDR3 loop spans 15 amino acids. The CDR3 region is CVSSDVQGADYGYTF. The CDR3 DNA follows: TGCGTCAGCAGCGACGTACAGGGGGCGGACTATGGCTACACCTTC.

This clonotype was seen repeatedly, ten times or more. The chain carries TRBV15 and TRBJ2-1; 14 bases line up with TRBD2. CDR1 LNHNV and CDR2 YYDKDF come from the germline V gene (reference sequence). The CDR3 extends over 16 amino acids. V shed 0 bases and J 6 bases; nucleotides not matched to a gene: 1. The chain's CDR3 is CATSRDGTSGSNEQFF. In nucleotides, the CDR3 is TGTGCCACCAGCAGAGACGGGACTAGCGGGAGCAATGAGCAGTTCTTC.

This clonotype was recorded many times. The CDR3 loop reads CASSLGQFTYEQYF. Written as DNA, the CDR3 is TGCGCCAGCAGCCTAGGACAGTTTACCTACGAGCAGTACTTC. The chain recombines TRBV5-1 with TRBJ2-7; weak D call: TRBD1 (6 bases). The CDR3 length is 14 residues. CDR1 is SGHRS and CDR2 is YFSETQ in the germline V gene. Trimming removed 4 bases at V and 2 bases at J, with 13 bases between.

This clonotype was seen at least ten times. The CDR3 bases are TGTGCCAGCAGACAGACAGGGGCGAAAAACAATGAGCAGTTCTTC. It encodes CASRQTGAKNNEQFF. This sequence joins TRBV6-1 and TRBJ2-1; TRBD1 agrees at 8 bases. The CDR3 has 15 amino acids. Trimming cost V 6 bases and J 5 bases; bases outside gene matches: 9. The V gene's germline CDR1 is MNHNS and CDR2 SASEGT.

This chain links TRBV4-1 with TRBJ1-4; D is ambiguous. The CDR3 has 16 amino acids. Germline lookup yields CDR1 MGHRA and CDR2 YSYEKL. The germline V and J ends were trimmed by 0 bases and 3 bases, with 11 bases remaining between them. The CDR3 bases are TGCGCCAGCAGCCAAGATCCCGGGGTTTCTAATGAAAAACTGTTTTTT. Its translation is CASSQDPGVSNEKLFF.

The chain combines TRBV5-1 with TRBJ2-4; 9 bases are shared with TRBD1. V shed 4 bases and J 6 bases; nucleotides not matched to a gene: 17. This CDR3 is 18 amino acids long. CDR1 and CDR2 from the germline V gene are SGHRS and YFSETQ. CDR3 sequence (DNA): TGCGCCAGCAGCCCCGGGCTTACAGGGGGCACCGGGAGAAACATTCAGTACTTC. Its translation is CASSPGLTGGTGRNIQYF.

Many counts were recorded for this clonotype. The rearrangement joins TRBV5-6 to TRBJ2-5, with 9 bases that match TRBD1. Germline values: CDR1 SGHDT, CDR2 YYEEEE. The CDR3 sequence is 16 residues long. With 0 bases clipped from V and 2 bases from J, the junction kept 5 bases outside the gene matches. CDR3 sequence: CASSLVTGGFQETQYF. The CDR3 DNA is TGTGCCAGCAGCTTGGTGACAGGGGGGTTTCAAGAGACCCAGTACTTC. Together with reference TRBV5-6 and TRBJ2-5, the CDR3 gives the full variable domain: DAGVTQSPTHLIKTRGQQVTLRCSPKSGHDTVSWYQQALGQGPQFIFQYYEEEERQRGNFPDRFSGHQFPNYSSELNVNALLLGDSALYLCASSLVTGGFQETQYFGPGTRLLVL.

This sequence joins TRBV5-1 and TRBJ2-3, with 8 bases that match TRBD1. Germline values: CDR1 SGHRS, CDR2 YFSETQ. The CDR3 loop spans 14 amino acids. V was clipped by 3 bases and J by 11 bases; unmatched bases: 11. CDR3 loop: CASSSGGQEPWQYF. CDR3 sequence (DNA): TGCGCCAGCAGCTCCGGGGGACAGGAACCTTGGCAGTATTTT.

This clonotype was detected many times. The chain links TRBV9 to TRBJ1-4, with D uncertain. Per germline, CDR1 SGDLS and CDR2 YYNGEE. The CDR3 has 13 amino acids. V lost 3 bases and J lost 5, with 8 bases in between. The CDR3 protein is CASSDRRNEKLFF. In DNA, the CDR3 is TGTGCCAGCAGCGACCGGAGGAATGAAAAACTGTTTTTT.

This sequence joins TRBV19 and TRBJ2-1; TRBD2 agrees at 7 bases. The CDR3 spans 17 residues. Trimming cost V 2 bases and J 4 bases; bases outside gene matches: 11. Germline CDR1 is LNHDA and CDR2 is SQIVND (reference sequence). This CDR3 reads CASSIPLALAAYNEQFF. The CDR3 DNA sequence: TGTGCCAGTAGTATACCCCTGGCCCTAGCGGCGTACAATGAGCAGTTCTTC.

This clonotype was seen at least ten times. The chain employs TRBV7-2 and TRBJ2-3, with a possible D match to TRBD2 (6 bases). This CDR3 comprises 19 residues. V gave up 1 base and J gave up 0 bases, with 20 bases separating them. In germline, CDR1 is SGHTA, CDR2 FQGNSA. The CDR3 bases are TGTGCCAGCAGCTTAGGGCCCGAGTCCCCGGGGGTTAGCACAGATACGCAGTATTTT. Translating it yields CASSLGPESPGVSTDTQYF.

This clonotype was detected ten times or more. The genes are TRBV7-2 and TRBJ2-1, with 9 bases fitting TRBD2. Germline V gives CDR1 SGHTA, CDR2 FQGNSA. This CDR3 comprises 20 residues. V trimming: 0 bases; J trimming: 0 bases; junction bases outside the gene matches: 12. The CDR3 nucleotides read TGTGCCAGCAGCTTAGCGTGGTCCGGGACTAGCTGGAGCTCCTACAATGAGCAGTTCTTC. Its protein is CASSLAWSGTSWSSYNEQFF. The full variable domain, with the rest looked up from reference TRBV7-2 and TRBJ2-1, is GAGVSQSPSNKVTEKGKDVELRCDPISGHTALYWYRQSLGQGLEFLIYFQGNSAPDKSGLPSDRFSAERTGGSVSTLTIQRTQQEDSAVYLCASSLAWSGTSWSSYNEQFFGPGTRLTVL.